The 24 T cell receptor beta chains given below trace back to one sample, sequenced in a study of blood T cells in healthy people across ages. A second 7 to 11 cycle PCR used barcoded and J-beta primers. TCRdb reanalysed the 5' RACE reads using MiXCR and keeps one entry per CDR3 protein. The sample includes about 1.4 million distinct CDR3 sequences, almost 60% of them seen just once. The sequencing sample was made of blood. Source of these receptors: a man aged 18 to 30 in good health.

The gene calls are TRBV6-5 and TRBJ2-1; D is perhaps TRBD1 (5 bases). This CDR3 is 17 amino acids long. Germline CDR1 and CDR2: MNHEY and SVGAGI. V was shortened by 2 bases and J by 3 bases, with 17 bases between the two germline ends. The CDR3 region has the DNA TGTGCCAGCAGTTACCGCAAGGACGACAGAAGCTACAATGAGCAGTTCTTC. This gives the protein CASSYRKDDRSYNEQFF.

The chain couples TRBV6-6 to TRBJ1-4; 10 bases line up with TRBD1. The CDR3 spans 17 residues. Unmatched junction bases numbered 7, after V lost 6 bases and J lost 0 bases. Germline CDR1 reads MNHNY; CDR2 reads SVGAGI (reference sequence). CDR3 sequence: CASRDRGNFATNEKLFF. Here the CDR3 DNA reads TGTGCCAGCAGGGACAGGGGGAATTTTGCAACTAATGAAAAACTGTTTTTT.

The CDR3 bases are TGCGCCAGCAGCCAAGTTAAGGGGCTGGACGAGCAGTACTTC. It yields the protein CASSQVKGLDEQYF. The J gene is TRBJ2-4, the V gene TRBV4-1, with TRBD1 as a possible D gene (5 bases). The last part of the DNA fits TRBJ2-7 better; the J call may be wrong. Germline lookup yields CDR1 MGHRA and CDR2 YSYEKL. The CDR3 has 14 residues.

V usage is TRBV11-2 and J usage is TRBJ1-4; a possible D gene is TRBD1 (5 bases). This CDR3 contains 14 residues. Trimming shortened V by 2 bases and J by 5 bases, and 9 bases separated the two germline ends. CDR1 and CDR2 from the germline V gene are SGHAT and FQNNGV. The CDR3 region has the DNA TGTGCCAGCAGCTTATGGGCAGGGAATGAAAAACTGTTTTTT. This gives the protein CASSLWAGNEKLFF.

V and J are TRBV27 and TRBJ2-7; the match to TRBD1 covers 8 bases. After removal of 2 bases from V and 3 bases from J, the junction contained 6 bases not matched to a gene. Germline V gene sequence: CDR1 MNHEY, CDR2 SMNVEV (reference sequence). The CDR3 covers 15 residues. The CDR3 bases are TGTGCCAGCAGTTTAGAGCAGGGGGCTATCTACGAGCAGTACTTC. This translates into CASSLEQGAIYEQYF.

J is TRBJ1-2 and V is TRBV20-1, with 9 bases fitting TRBD1. CDR3 length: 15 residues. V was pared by 3 bases and J by 2 bases, with 7 bases of the junction left unmatched. Germline values: CDR1 DFQATT, CDR2 SNEGSKA (reference sequence). In DNA form, the CDR3 reads TGCAGTGCTAGGGGGACAGGGAGGGCGAACTATGGCTACACCTTC. It yields the protein CSARGTGRANYGYTF.

This clonotype occurred a few times. V is TRBV12-3 or TRBV12-4 and J is TRBJ2-1, with a possible D match to TRBD2 (5 bases). V was clipped by 4 bases and J by 6 bases, with 10 bases between them. The CDR3 spans 13 residues. CDR3 sequence: CASSSRGSNEQFF. The CDR3 bases are TGTGCCAGCAGTTCGAGAGGGAGCAATGAGCAGTTCTTC.

This clonotype was picked up a small number of times. V usage is TRBV4-1 and J usage is TRBJ1-4; tentatively, D is TRBD1 (5 bases). Germline V CDR1 and CDR2: MGHRA, YSYEKL. Trimming left V 4 bases short and J 6 bases short, with 9 bases between. CDR3 length: 13 residues. The CDR3, as DNA: TGCGCCAGCAGCCGAACGGGGGATGAAAAACTGTTTTTT. Its protein is CASSRTGDEKLFF.

The chain carries TRBV4-1 and TRBJ1-2, with D perhaps matching TRBD1 (6 bases). The CDR3 totals 14 residues. Germline V gene lookup returns CDR1 MGHRA and CDR2 YSYEKL. Trimming removed 6 bases from V and 6 bases from J, with 17 bases in between. The CDR3 bases are TGCGCCAGCAGTGCGACGTGGGGGGCTGATGGCTACACCTTC. It yields the protein CASSATWGADGYTF.

This rearrangement joins TRBV10-3 to TRBJ2-5; 10 bases agree with TRBD2. Germline-derived CDR1 and CDR2 are ENHRY and SYGVKD. J lost 2 bases, V lost 4 bases, and 4 bases had no gene match. The CDR3 covers 15 residues. The CDR3, as DNA: TGTGCCATCAGTGCCCCTAGCGGGGGACAAGAGACCCAGTACTTC. It codes for CAISAPSGGQETQYF.

The chain uses TRBV6-5 and TRBJ2-7; D is unclear. CDR3 size: 16 residues. Germline lookup yields CDR1 MNHEY and CDR2 SVGAGI. Between the trimmed V and J ends, which lost 0 bases and 0 bases, there was a span of 12 bases. The CDR3 nucleotides read TGTGCCAGCAGTTACTCCGACTTAGCCTCCTCCTACGAGCAGTACTTC. This translates into CASSYSDLASSYEQYF.

This clonotype was seen more than once but under ten times. The chain employs TRBV9 and TRBJ2-3, with D perhaps matching TRBD2 (6 bases). Germline V gene sequence: CDR1 SGDLS, CDR2 YYNGEE. Trimming left V 0 bases short and J 6 bases short, with 11 bases between. The CDR3 contains 14 residues. The CDR3 DNA reads TGTGCCAGCAGCGTAGATAGCGGTGAGGATACGCAGTATTTT. As protein: CASSVDSGEDTQYF.

This clonotype was recorded at least ten times. The junction shows a germline mismatch at one end, possibly a read error. This chain uses TRBV12-3 or TRBV12-4 with TRBJ2-3; D gene ambiguous. The CDR3 runs 12 residues. CDR3 bases: TGCGCCAGCAGTTTCGGTCCAGATACGCAGTATTTT. Protein: CASSFGPDTQYF.

CDR3 sequence reads: CSALTPIGGGETQYF. The CDR3 coding sequence is TGCAGTGCTCTAACTCCAATCGGCGGGGGAGAGACCCAGTACTTC. V usage is TRBV20-1 and J usage is TRBJ2-5, with 7 bases lining up with TRBD2. Germline loops: CDR1 DFQATT, CDR2 SNEGSKA (reference sequence). This CDR3 has 15 residues. V shed 5 bases and J 4 bases; nucleotides not matched to a gene: 13.

There are a few counts of this clonotype. The rearrangement uses TRBV7-2 and TRBJ2-1; 7 bases line up with TRBD2. Germline-derived CDR1 and CDR2 are SGHTA and FQGNSA. V shed 1 base and J 6 bases; nucleotides not matched to a gene: 6. CDR3 size: 15 residues. In DNA form, the CDR3 reads TGTGCCAGCAGCTTAGGCATAACGGGGGGCAATGAGCAGTTCTTC. Translating gives CASSLGITGGNEQFF.

The J gene is TRBJ2-1, the V gene TRBV15, with D perhaps matching TRBD1 (5 bases). Germline CDR1 and CDR2: LNHNV and YYDKDF (reference sequence). V was pared by 3 bases and J by 7 bases, with 13 bases between. This CDR3 spans 14 amino acids. The CDR3 nucleotides are TGTGCCACCAGCAGGGACCAGGGAAATAATGAGCAGTTCTTC. Protein sequence: CATSRDQGNNEQFF.

The chain has TRBV20-1 and TRBJ1-4, with D possibly being TRBD1 (6 bases). Looked up from germline, CDR1 is DFQATT and CDR2 is SNEGSKA (reference sequence). V was cut by 3 bases and J by 8 bases, with 19 bases left in between. This CDR3 comprises 15 residues. CDR3 loop: CSASDQGTIEEKLFF. DNA for the CDR3: TGCAGTGCTAGCGACCAGGGGACGATAGAAGAAAAACTGTTTTTT.

The chain is built from TRBV14 and TRBJ2-3; a weak D match, TRBD1 (6 bases). V was clipped by 0 bases and J by 8 bases, with 12 bases between them. CDR3 size: 14 residues. From germline, CDR1 is SGHDN and CDR2 FVKESK. CDR3 in DNA: TGTGCCAGCAGCCAAGAGTCTGTAGGGGGTACGCAGTATTTT. The encoded protein is CASSQESVGGTQYF.

The V and J genes are TRBV4-1 and TRBJ2-3; perhaps TRBD2 as D (6 bases). The germline CDR1 and CDR2 sequences are MGHRA and YSYEKL. The CDR3 is made up of 16 amino acids. The V gene lost 0 bases and the J gene lost 4 bases, with 14 bases spanning the gap. CDR3 DNA: TGCGCCAGCAGCCAAGATCGGGGACTCCAACCAGATACGCAGTATTTT. Protein sequence: CASSQDRGLQPDTQYF.

The chain recombines TRBV7-6 with TRBJ2-5; possible D gene TRBD2, 6 bases. CDR3 length: 14 residues. Looked up from germline, CDR1 is SGHVS and CDR2 is FNYEAQ. Trimming took off 5 bases at V and 3 bases at J, with 13 bases between the two ends. For the CDR3, the DNA is TGTGCCAGCAGCCTCGGGGTAGCGGAAGAGACCCAGTACTTC. Protein product: CASSLGVAEETQYF.

The genes are TRBV6-1 and TRBJ2-3; a weak D match, TRBD1 (6 bases). The CDR3 contains 13 residues. CDR1 and CDR2 (germline): MNHNS, SASEGT. The V end was cut by 7 bases, the J end by 4 bases, with 12 bases between. CDR3 residues: CASNQGQADTQYF. CDR3 nucleotides: TGTGCCAGCAACCAGGGGCAGGCAGATACGCAGTATTTT.

Only a few counts were recorded for this clonotype. The chain couples TRBV29-1 to TRBJ1-2; tentatively, D is TRBD1 (5 bases). Germline CDR1 reads SQVTM; CDR2 reads ANQGSEA. This CDR3 has 14 amino acids. With 6 bases removed from V and 1 base from J, the gap between germline ends came to 15 bases. CDR3 amino acids: CSVDPTAHNYGYTF. As DNA, the CDR3 is TGCAGCGTGGACCCGACAGCTCATAACTATGGCTACACCTTC.

The rearrangement joins TRBV29-1 to TRBJ2-1, with 7 bases identical to TRBD2. The CDR3 runs to 15 residues. J gave up 8 bases and V 1 base, and 11 bases lay outside the gene matches. Germline CDR1 is SQVTM and CDR2 is ANQGSEA. CDR3 in DNA: TGCAGCGTTGAAGGGGGTGCAGGGAGGGTATATGAGCAGTTCTTC. Translating gives CSVEGGAGRVYEQFF.

The rearrangement links TRBV24-1 to TRBJ2-1; 9 nucleotides agree with TRBD2. The V segment lost 5 bases and the J segment 5 bases; nucleotides outside the gene matches: 3. The CDR3 runs 14 residues. Germline CDR1 is KGHDR and CDR2 is SFDVKD. In nucleotides, the CDR3 is TGTGCCACCAGTGGAGCGGGAGGCCACAATGAGCAGTTCTTC. Its translation is CATSGAGGHNEQFF.